The entry that follows covers one TCR beta chain sequence. Its antigen is as yet unknown. This specimen belongs to a study of T cells in localized non-small cell lung cancer. Study results and caveats: Tumor showed lower T cell clonality than uninvolved adjacent lung, where it was highest. Increased T cell density in blood showed an association with longer overall survival. Sequencing covered just one tumor region, so heterogeneity cannot be ruled out. Researchers found a median approximately 53 of the top 100 tumor clones in adjacent lung.

Sequenced by immunoSEQ multiplex PCR; TCRdb stores in-frame clones only, minus some. This table holds some 36,000 clones, about nine tenths found once. Losses at the gene ends were 5 bases for V and 5 bases for J; bases not matched to a gene: 4. CDR1 and CDR2 (germline): MNHEY, SVGAGI. The length of the CDR3 is 14 residues. This material consisted of peripheral blood mononuclear cells, taken before any cancer treatment. The clonotype originates from a male donor aged 60 or over with stage II lung adenocarcinoma. The chain employs TRBV6-5 and TRBJ1-3, with 9 nucleotides matching TRBD1. In DNA form, the CDR3 reads TGTGCCAGCAGTACGACAGGGGGAAGAAACACCATATATTTT. Protein product: CASSTTGGRNTIYF.